This TCR beta chain was documented in a study of cytomegalovirus exposure and HLA in healthy donors. On this clone itself: The antigen remains unidentified. Other DNA sequences in the same sample also yield this CDR3.

The CDR3 has 13 amino acids. The trim removed 6 bases at V and 7 bases at J, leaving 6 bases unmatched. Germline CDR1 reads MNHEY; CDR2 reads SVGAGI. Amplification used 60 Vbeta primers and 13 Jbeta primers. As originally analysed: An analysis that came later counted some 80 million unique TCR beta chains, 10 million to 12 million shared. The data were produced by immunoSEQ multiplex PCR, yet TCRdb's version contains in-frame clones alone and is incomplete. The V and J calls and clone size come from that table; D and trimming were worked out from the DNA. The table counts about 120,000 clones; 1.5% to 2% lies in the top ten. Study-wide points: The study designated 150 or so TCR beta chains cytomegalovirus-associated.

What was sequenced was PBMCs. The receptor's source is a man between 18 and 35 years old in good health and CMV-seronegative. J is TRBJ2-1 and V is TRBV6-5, with TRBD2 identical over 7 bases. The CDR3 reads CASRPSGGNEQFF. CDR3 sequence (DNA): TGTGCCAGCAGGCCTAGCGGTGGGAATGAGCAGTTCTTC.